This section outlines one T cell receptor beta chain sequence together with its context. Its target is unknown. This sample is drawn from a study of OX40 agonist ivuxolimab in advanced cancers. The overall study: The drug used for patients, ivuxolimab, was an agonistic anti-OX40 (CD134) antibody.

V lost 0 bases and J lost 1, with 15 bases in between. The CDR3 sequence is 17 residues long. Germline V gene data show CDR1 as SGHAT and CDR2 as FQNNGV. General study points: At 0.1 to 3.0 mg/kg, clonal expansion of CD4+ and CD8+ blood T cells had occurred by week 6. The mean number of expanded clones was higher in CD8+ T cells than in CD4+.

The data were produced by immunoSEQ multiplex PCR, yet TCRdb's version contains in-frame clones alone and is incomplete. Here the sample spans roughly 80,000 clones, approximately 85% being singletons. Blood draws occurred at baseline, cycle 4 day 1, and cycle 7 day 1. The source is an adult with an advanced solid tumor such as melanoma, head and neck, liver or kidney cancer. Specimen: CD4+ or CD8+ T cells sorted from blood, collected in a trial of the OX40 agonist ivuxolimab. The rearrangement links TRBV11-2 to TRBJ1-1; D ambiguous. In nucleotides, the CDR3 is TGTGCCAGCAGCTTAGAAGCCCGAAGGAGGGCGAACACTGAAGCTTTCTTT. Its protein is CASSLEARRRANTEAFF.